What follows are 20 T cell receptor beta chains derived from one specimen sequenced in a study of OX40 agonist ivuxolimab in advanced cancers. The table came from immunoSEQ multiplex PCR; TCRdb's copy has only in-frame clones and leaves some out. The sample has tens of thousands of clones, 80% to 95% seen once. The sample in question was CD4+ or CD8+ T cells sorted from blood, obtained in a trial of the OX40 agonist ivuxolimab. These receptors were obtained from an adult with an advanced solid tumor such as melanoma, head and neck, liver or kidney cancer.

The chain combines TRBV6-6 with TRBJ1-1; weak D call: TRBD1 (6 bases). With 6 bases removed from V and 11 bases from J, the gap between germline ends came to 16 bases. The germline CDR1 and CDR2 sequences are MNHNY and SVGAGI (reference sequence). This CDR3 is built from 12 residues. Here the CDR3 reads CASRPGQYAAFF. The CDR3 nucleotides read TGTGCCAGCAGACCGGGACAATATGCCGCTTTCTTT.

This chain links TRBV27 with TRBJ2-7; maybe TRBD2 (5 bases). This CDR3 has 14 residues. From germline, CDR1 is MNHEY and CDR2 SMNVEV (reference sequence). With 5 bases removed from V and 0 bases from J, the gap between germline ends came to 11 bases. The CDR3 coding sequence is TGTGCCAGCAGTAGGACTTTCAACTCCTACGAGCAGTACTTC. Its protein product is CASSRTFNSYEQYF.

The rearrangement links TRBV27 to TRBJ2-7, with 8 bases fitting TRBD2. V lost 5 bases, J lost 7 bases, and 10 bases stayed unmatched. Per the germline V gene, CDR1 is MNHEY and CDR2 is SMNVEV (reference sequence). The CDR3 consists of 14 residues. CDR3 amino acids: CASSPGTRSGEQYF. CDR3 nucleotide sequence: TGTGCCAGCAGTCCCGGGACTAGGAGCGGGGAGCAGTACTTC.

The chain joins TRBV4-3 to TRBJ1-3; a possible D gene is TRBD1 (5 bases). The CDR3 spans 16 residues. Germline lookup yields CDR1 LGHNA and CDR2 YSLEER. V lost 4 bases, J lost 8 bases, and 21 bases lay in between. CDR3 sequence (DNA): TGCGCCAGCAGCCGGGATGGGGGGAGAGGGGCGGACACCATATATTTT. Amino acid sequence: CASSRDGGRGADTIYF.

The CDR3 sequence: CASSVRGEMNTEAFF. CDR3 coding DNA: TGTGCCAGCAGCGTAAGAGGGGAAATGAACACTGAAGCTTTCTTT. The chain carries TRBV9 and TRBJ1-1; possibly TRBD1 for D (5 bases). Germline V gene lookup returns CDR1 SGDLS and CDR2 YYNGEE. The CDR3 runs 15 residues. Trimming shortened V by 1 base and J by 0 bases, and 10 bases separated the two germline ends.

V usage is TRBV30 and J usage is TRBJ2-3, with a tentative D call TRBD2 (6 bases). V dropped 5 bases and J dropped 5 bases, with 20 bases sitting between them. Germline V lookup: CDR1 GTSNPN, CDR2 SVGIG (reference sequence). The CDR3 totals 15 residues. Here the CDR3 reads CAWVPPTTSLDTQYF. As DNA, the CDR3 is TGTGCCTGGGTCCCACCGACGACTAGTTTAGATACGCAGTATTTT.

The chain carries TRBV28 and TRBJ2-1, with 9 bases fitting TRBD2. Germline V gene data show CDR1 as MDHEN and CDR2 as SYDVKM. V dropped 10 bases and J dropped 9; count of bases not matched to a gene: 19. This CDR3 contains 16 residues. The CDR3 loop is CAILHSGSPGGSEQFF. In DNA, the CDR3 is TGTGCCATCCTTCATAGCGGGAGTCCTGGGGGAAGTGAGCAGTTCTTC.

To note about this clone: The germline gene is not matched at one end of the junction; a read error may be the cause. The CDR3 nucleotides are TGTGCCAGCTCACAGGGGACTAGCGGGAACTTAAACTTC. Its translation: CASSQGTSGNLNF. The rearrangement joins TRBV18 to TRBJ2-4; 13 bases align to TRBD2. The CDR3 sequence is 13 residues long. Germline-derived CDR1 and CDR2 are KGHSH and LQKENI.

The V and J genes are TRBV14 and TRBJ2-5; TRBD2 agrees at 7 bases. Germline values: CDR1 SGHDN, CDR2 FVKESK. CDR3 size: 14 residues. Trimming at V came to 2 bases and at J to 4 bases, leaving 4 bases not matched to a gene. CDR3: CASSQSGIRETQYF. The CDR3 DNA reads TGTGCCAGCAGCCAAAGCGGGATTAGAGAGACCCAGTACTTC.

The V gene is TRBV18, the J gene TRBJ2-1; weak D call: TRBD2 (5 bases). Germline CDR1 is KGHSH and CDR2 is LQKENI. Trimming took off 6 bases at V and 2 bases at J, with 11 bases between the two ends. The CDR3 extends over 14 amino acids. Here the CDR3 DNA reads TGTGCCAGCTCCCAATCAGCGGCCTACAATGAGCAGTTCTTC. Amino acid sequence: CASSQSAAYNEQFF.

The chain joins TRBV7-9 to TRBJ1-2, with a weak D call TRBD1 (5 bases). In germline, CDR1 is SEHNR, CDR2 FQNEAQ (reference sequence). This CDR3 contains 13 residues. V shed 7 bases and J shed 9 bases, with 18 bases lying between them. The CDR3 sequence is CASNWDPRDSYTF. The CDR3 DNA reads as TGTGCCAGCAACTGGGACCCCAGGGATAGCTACACCTTC.

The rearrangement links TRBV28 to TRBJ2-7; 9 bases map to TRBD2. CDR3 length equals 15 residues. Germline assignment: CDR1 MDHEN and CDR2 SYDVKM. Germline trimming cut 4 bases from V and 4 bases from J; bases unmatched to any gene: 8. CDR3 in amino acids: CASSSPAGGKYEQYF. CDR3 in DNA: TGTGCCAGCAGTTCTCCAGCGGGAGGAAAGTACGAGCAGTACTTC.

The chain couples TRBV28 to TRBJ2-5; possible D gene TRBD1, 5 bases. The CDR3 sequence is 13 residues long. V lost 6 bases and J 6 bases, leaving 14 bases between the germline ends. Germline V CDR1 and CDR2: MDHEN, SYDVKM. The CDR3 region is CASRSQGTQTQYF. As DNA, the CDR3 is TGTGCCAGCAGATCCCAGGGTACCCAGACCCAGTACTTC. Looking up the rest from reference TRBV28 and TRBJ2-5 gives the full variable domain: DVKVTQSSRYLVKRTGEKVFLECVQDMDHENMFWYRQDPGLGLRLIYFSYDVKMKEKGDIPEGYSVSREKKERFSLILESASTNQTSMYLCASRSQGTQTQYFGPGTRLLVL.

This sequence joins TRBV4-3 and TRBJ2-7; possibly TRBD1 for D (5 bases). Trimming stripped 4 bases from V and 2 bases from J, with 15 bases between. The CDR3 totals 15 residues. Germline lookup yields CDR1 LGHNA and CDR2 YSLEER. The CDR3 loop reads CASSLQARETYEQYF. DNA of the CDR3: TGCGCCAGCAGCCTTCAGGCCAGGGAAACCTACGAGCAGTACTTC.

CDR3 nucleotides: TGTGCCAGCAGCTTTATCGGATTCACAGATACGCAGTATTTT. Its protein is CASSFIGFTDTQYF. The chain recombines TRBV5-6 with TRBJ2-3, with D unclear. The V gene's germline CDR1 is SGHDT and CDR2 YYEEEE. CDR3 size: 14 residues. Trimming removed 2 bases at V and 2 bases at J, with 9 bases between. The variable domain in full, with the rest retrieved from reference TRBV5-6 and TRBJ2-3, is DAGVTQSPTHLIKTRGQQVTLRCSPKSGHDTVSWYQQALGQGPQFIFQYYEEEERQRGNFPDRFSGHQFPNYSSELNVNALLLGDSALYLCASSFIGFTDTQYFGPGTRLTVL.

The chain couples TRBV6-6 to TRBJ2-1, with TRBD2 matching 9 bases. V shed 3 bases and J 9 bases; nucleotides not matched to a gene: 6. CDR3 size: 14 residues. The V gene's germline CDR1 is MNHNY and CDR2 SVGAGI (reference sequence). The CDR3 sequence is CASSYSGSRGEQFF. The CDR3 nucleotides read TGTGCCAGCAGTTATAGCGGGAGCCGCGGTGAGCAGTTCTTC.

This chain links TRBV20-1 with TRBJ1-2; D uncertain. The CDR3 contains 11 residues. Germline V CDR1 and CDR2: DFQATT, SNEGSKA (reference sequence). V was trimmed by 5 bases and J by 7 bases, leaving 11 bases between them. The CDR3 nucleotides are TGCAGTGCTGCGTTTAAGCTTGGCTACACCTTC. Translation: CSAAFKLGYTF.

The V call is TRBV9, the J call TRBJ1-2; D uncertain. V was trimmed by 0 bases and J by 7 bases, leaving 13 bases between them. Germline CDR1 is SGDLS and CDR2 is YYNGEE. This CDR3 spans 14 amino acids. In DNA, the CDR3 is TGTGCCAGCAGCGTAGATTCTGGGAGAACTGGCTACACCTTC. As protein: CASSVDSGRTGYTF.

CDR3 nucleotide sequence: TGTGCCAGCAGCGTAGGGGACTCGGGGGATCAGCCCCAGCATTTT. Translating gives CASSVGDSGDQPQHF. V usage is TRBV9 and J usage is TRBJ1-5, with D possibly TRBD1 on 5 matching bases. The CDR3 runs 15 residues. CDR1 and CDR2 (germline): SGDLS, YYNGEE. V was trimmed by 0 bases and J by 5 bases, leaving 12 bases between them.

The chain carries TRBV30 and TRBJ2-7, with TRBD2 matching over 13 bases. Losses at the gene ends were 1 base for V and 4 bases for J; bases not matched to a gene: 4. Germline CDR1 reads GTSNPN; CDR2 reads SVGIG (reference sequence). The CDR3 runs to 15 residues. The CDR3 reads CAWSAGTSGAYEQYF. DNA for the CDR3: TGTGCCTGGAGTGCAGGGACTAGCGGGGCTTACGAGCAGTACTTC.